This is a list of T cell receptor beta chains from one sample in a study of T-cell reconstitution after alpha-beta-depleted transplantation in children. Via MiXCR, TCRdb re-called the PCR reads, giving one row per CDR3 protein. The sample shows around 400,000 distinct CDR3 sequences, about a fifth of them seen only once. The material sequenced was PBMCs from the stem cell graft donor, taken from the stem cell graft. The source of these receptors is a human donor who donated a stem cell graft to a child with acute myeloid leukemia. Both conserved end residues are part of each CDR3. A D gene is named only where the DNA matches it firmly. Some rows mark clone size as missing; the rest say once, few, many or name a class of expanded clone.

J gene,V gene,clone size,D gene,CDR3 protein,CDR3 DNA
TRBJ2-7,TRBV4-2,many,TRBD2,CASSRDGTSGGYEQYF,TGTGCCAGCAGCCGCGACGGGACTAGTGGGGGTTACGAGCAGTACTTC
TRBJ2-7,TRBV20-1,many,TRBD1,CSARVARGLYEQYF,TGCAGTGCTAGAGTAGCCAGGGGGCTCTACGAGCAGTACTTC
TRBJ1-2,TRBV29-1,many,TRBD1,CSGGQGAYGYTF,TGCAGCGGGGGACAGGGGGCTTATGGCTACACCTTC
TRBJ2-1,TRBV6-1,.,.,CASSTQFGSYNEQFF,TGTGCCAGCAGTACGCAGTTTGGCTCCTACAATGAGCAGTTCTTC
TRBJ2-3,TRBV7-3,once,.,CASSLNGPSTDTQYF,TGTGCCAGCAGCTTAAACGGCCCCAGCACAGATACGCAGTATTTT
TRBJ2-5,TRBV28,.,.,CASRLRGGETQYF,TGTGCCAGCAGACTGAGGGGCGGAGAGACCCAGTACTTC
TRBJ2-7,TRBV7-2,.,.,CASSLPGGSSYEQYF,TGTGCCAGCAGCTTACCCGGCGGTAGCTCCTACGAGCAGTACTTC
TRBJ2-3,TRBV29-1,many,TRBD2,CSVEGAGVGTDTQYF,TGCAGCGTTGAAGGAGCGGGAGTAGGTACAGATACGCAGTATTTT
TRBJ2-3,TRBV7-3,.,TRBD1,CASSPRDRESDTQYF,TGTGCCAGCAGCCCCCGGGACAGGGAGTCGGATACGCAGTATTTT
TRBJ1-1,TRBV29-1,few,TRBD1,CSVNRDRQNTEAFF,TGCAGCGTTAACAGGGACAGGCAGAACACTGAAGCTTTCTTT
TRBJ2-1,TRBV5-1,few,TRBD1,CASSEDRGLRQFF,TGCGCCAGCAGCGAGGACAGGGGGCTTCGGCAGTTCTTC
TRBJ2-3,TRBV27,few,.,CASSLFGQGNTDTQYF,TGTGCCAGCAGTTTATTTGGGCAGGGGAACACAGATACGCAGTATTTT
TRBJ2-3,TRBV5-1,.,.,CASSFEAPTDTQYF,TGCGCCAGCAGCTTTGAAGCACCCACAGATACGCAGTATTTT
TRBJ2-2,TRBV7-9,few,.,CASSPQVRGVWTGELFF,TGTGCCAGCAGCCCGCAGGTCAGGGGCGTTTGGACCGGGGAGCTGTTTTTT
TRBJ2-7,TRBV28,.,.,CASSNPLEQYF,TGTGCCAGCAGCAATCCGCTCGAGCAGTACTTC
TRBJ2-1,TRBV12-5,many,TRBD2,CASVLAGSNEQFF,TGTGCTAGTGTGCTAGCGGGAAGCAATGAGCAGTTCTTC
TRBJ2-2,TRBV10-3,.,TRBD2,CAISPGGGTGELFF,TGTGCCATCAGTCCGGGAGGGGGAACCGGGGAGCTGTTTTTT
TRBJ2-6,TRBV7-9,few,TRBD1,CASSLAGGDVLTF,TGTGCCAGCAGCTTAGCAGGGGGCGACGTCCTGACTTTC
TRBJ2-5,TRBV9,few,TRBD1,CASSGRQGDGETQYF,TGTGCCAGCAGCGGAAGACAGGGGGATGGAGAGACCCAGTACTTC
TRBJ2-2,TRBV5-1,few,.,CASILPTGELFF,TGCGCCAGCATCCTACCCACCGGGGAGCTGTTTTTT
TRBJ1-2,TRBV15,.,.,CATSRDNIYGYTF,TGTGCCACCAGCAGAGATAACATCTATGGCTACACCTTC
TRBJ2-1,TRBV27,few,.,CASSFLYGGGYHNEQFF,TGTGCCAGCAGTTTCCTCTATGGAGGGGGATACCACAATGAGCAGTTCTTC
TRBJ2-7,TRBV5-5,.,.,CASSDYRMPYEQYF,TGTGCCAGCAGCGATTACAGGATGCCCTACGAGCAGTACTTC
TRBJ2-3,TRBV20-1,.,TRBD2,CSASLSGRGADTQYF,TGCAGTGCTAGTCTGAGCGGGAGAGGTGCAGATACGCAGTATTTT
TRBJ2-1,TRBV5-1,few,TRBD2,CASSWGTSTYNEQFF,TGCGCCAGCAGCTGGGGGACTAGCACCTACAATGAGCAGTTCTTC
TRBJ2-1,TRBV27,many,TRBD2,CASSLRLAGPYNEQFF,TGTGCCAGCAGTTTAAGGCTAGCGGGCCCTTACAATGAGCAGTTCTTC
TRBJ2-1,TRBV4-1,.,.,CASSLPWVNEQFF,TGCGCCAGCAGCCTTCCTTGGGTCAATGAGCAGTTCTTC
TRBJ2-1,TRBV25-1,.,TRBD2,CASSEPSGPYNEQFF,TGTGCCAGCAGTGAACCTAGCGGGCCGTACAATGAGCAGTTCTTC
TRBJ2-7,TRBV6-5,medium-sized,TRBD1,CASRLPGQGYEQYF,TGTGCCAGCAGGCTCCCGGGACAGGGCTACGAGCAGTACTTC
TRBJ2-4,TRBV20-1,.,TRBD2,CSARDQVWGLAGGNIQYF,TGCAGTGCTAGAGATCAAGTTTGGGGACTAGCGGGAGGAAACATTCAGTACTTC
TRBJ1-2,TRBV12-3/TRBV12-4,few,TRBD1,CASSADRPRGYGYTF,TGTGCCAGCAGTGCGGACAGGCCTAGGGGATATGGCTACACCTTC
TRBJ2-7,TRBV4-1,.,.,CASSPTERVYEQYF,TGCGCCAGCAGCCCGACCGAAAGGGTATACGAGCAGTACTTC
TRBJ1-2,TRBV3-1,.,.,CASSPDGDYGYTF,TGTGCCAGCAGCCCGGACGGAGACTATGGCTACACCTTC
TRBJ2-7,TRBV2,.,.,CASGSDGIYEQYF,TGTGCCAGCGGATCGGACGGAATCTACGAGCAGTACTTC
TRBJ1-1,TRBV10-3,many,.,CAISEDMGTEAFF,TGTGCCATCAGTGAGGACATGGGCACTGAAGCTTTCTTT
TRBJ2-1,TRBV10-3,many,.,CAISATSPVEQFF,TGTGCCATCAGTGCGACTAGTCCAGTTGAGCAGTTCTTC
TRBJ1-2,TRBV7-2,.,.,CASSAQGLVYGYTF,TGTGCCAGCAGCGCGCAGGGGTTGGTCTATGGCTACACCTTC
TRBJ2-1,TRBV7-8,.,.,CASSAGHGNNEQFF,TGTGCCAGCAGCGCCGGACACGGGAACAATGAGCAGTTCTTC
TRBJ2-1,TRBV5-1,few,TRBD2,CASSLAQRDAYNEQFF,TGCGCCAGCAGCCTCGCTCAGCGGGATGCCTACAATGAGCAGTTCTTC
TRBJ2-3,TRBV5-1,few,TRBD2,CASSLAAGLAGTTDTQYF,TGCGCCAGCAGCTTGGCCGCGGGACTAGCGGGGACAACAGATACGCAGTATTTT
TRBJ2-1,TRBV18,once,.,CASSGGGNYNEQFF,TGTGCCAGCTCAGGGGGTGGTAACTACAATGAGCAGTTCTTC
TRBJ1-5,TRBV6-2/TRBV6-3,.,TRBD1,CASSPTGRKQPQHF,TGTGCCAGCAGTCCGACAGGGCGGAAGCAGCCCCAGCATTTT
TRBJ2-2,TRBV5-1,many,TRBD2,CASSLGTRSSGELFF,TGCGCCAGCAGCTTGGGGACTAGGAGCTCCGGGGAGCTGTTTTTT
TRBJ1-2,TRBV25-1,many,.,CASSEYEQAGYTF,TGTGCCAGCAGTGAATATGAGCAGGCGGGCTACACCTTC
TRBJ2-7,TRBV25-1,few,.,CASRGTDYYEQYF,TGTGCCAGCCGCGGGACGGACTACTACGAGCAGTACTTC
TRBJ2-5,TRBV20-1,.,.,CSARGPSGEETQYF,TGCAGTGCTAGAGGTCCCTCTGGGGAGGAGACCCAGTACTTC
TRBJ2-5,TRBV10-3,.,.,CAINRKAGQQETQYF,TGTGCCATCAATAGAAAAGCGGGTCAGCAAGAGACCCAGTACTTC
TRBJ1-1,TRBV7-2,few,.,CASSLAPPGLMNTEAFF,TGTGCCAGCAGCTTAGCCCCGCCGGGACTTATGAACACTGAAGCTTTCTTT
TRBJ2-1,TRBV24-1,few,TRBD2,CATSESGTSGRSYNEQFF,TGTGCCACCAGTGAATCCGGGACTAGCGGGAGATCCTACAATGAGCAGTTCTTC
TRBJ2-7,TRBV20-1,many,.,CSARDQRTSSYEQYF,TGCAGTGCTAGAGATCAGCGGACGAGTTCCTACGAGCAGTACTTC
TRBJ1-2,TRBV5-6,few,.,CASSPGSDGYGYTF,TGTGCCAGCAGCCCCGGATCTGATGGCTATGGCTACACCTTC
TRBJ2-3,TRBV20-1,few,TRBD2,CSALGLAGGADTQYF,TGCAGTGCTCTTGGACTAGCGGGAGGCGCAGATACGCAGTATTTT
TRBJ2-1,TRBV5-1,.,TRBD1,CASSSAGQGNNEQFF,TGCGCCAGCAGCTCCGCGGGACAGGGTAACAATGAGCAGTTCTTC
TRBJ2-2,TRBV6-2/TRBV6-3,few,TRBD2,CASSYSSGRIGELFF,TGTGCCAGCAGTTACTCTAGCGGGAGGATCGGGGAGCTGTTTTTT
TRBJ2-5,TRBV6-1,many,TRBD1,CASSSDRGVETQYF,TGTGCCAGCAGCTCGGACAGGGGAGTGGAGACCCAGTACTTC